Following are 3 T cell receptor beta chains from one sample sequenced in a study of molecular identifiers for immune sequencing clone quantification. Each CDR3 protein is one row after TCRdb ran MiXCR on the PCR reads. The data show 75,000 to 100,000 distinct CDR3 sequences, over 15% seen once. The sample consisted of naive CD8+ T cells from blood, with Jurkat cell RNA spiked in. The subset denotes: FACS-sorted CD8+CD4-CCR7+CD45RA+ naive T cells. The receptor set was obtained from a human donor in good health. Some libraries in this study had Jurkat cell RNA spiked in.

This clonotype showed up many times. The V gene is TRBV27, the J gene TRBJ2-1, with D maybe TRBD1 (5 bases). This CDR3 region has 13 residues. The germline V gene has CDR1 MNHEY and CDR2 SMNVEV (reference sequence). Trimming shortened V by 5 bases and J by 0 bases, and 5 bases separated the two germline ends. The DNA of the CDR3 is TGTGCCAGCAGTGACAGCTCCTACAATGAGCAGTTCTTC. As protein: CASSDSSYNEQFF.

This clonotype was seen repeatedly, ten times or more. The V and J genes are TRBV29-1 and TRBJ2-3; D is perhaps TRBD2 (5 bases). The CDR3 consists of 13 residues. The V and J ends lost 3 bases and 4 bases respectively, with 11 bases between them. Germline CDR1 is SQVTM and CDR2 is ANQGSEA. In DNA form, the CDR3 reads TGCAGCGTTGATAGAGGGATTTCAGATACGCAGTATTTT. It codes for CSVDRGISDTQYF.

This clonotype was recorded many times. The chain is built from TRBV4-3 and TRBJ2-1; 13 nucleotides align to TRBD2. Germline lookup yields CDR1 LGHNA and CDR2 YSLEER. The V and J ends lost 3 bases and 8 bases, in that order; junction bases with no gene match: 7. The CDR3 consists of 16 residues. The CDR3 DNA reads as TGCGCCAGCAGCCACGGACTAGCGGGGGTCGAGGATGAGCAGTTCTTC. Its translation is CASSHGLAGVEDEQFF.